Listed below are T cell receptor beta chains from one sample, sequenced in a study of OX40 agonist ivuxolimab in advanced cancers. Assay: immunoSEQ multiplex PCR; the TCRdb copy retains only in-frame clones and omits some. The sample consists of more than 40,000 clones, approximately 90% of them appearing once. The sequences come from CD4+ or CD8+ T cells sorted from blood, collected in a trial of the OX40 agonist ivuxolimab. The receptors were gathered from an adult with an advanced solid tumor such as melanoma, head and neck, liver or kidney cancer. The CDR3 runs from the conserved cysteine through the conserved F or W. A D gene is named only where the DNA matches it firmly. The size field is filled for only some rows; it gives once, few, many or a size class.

CSVREGTGELFF	TGCAGCGTTCGGGAGGGCACCGGGGAGCTGTTTTTT	TRBD2	.	TRBV29-1	TRBJ2-2
CASSPSGSWSSYNEQFF	TGCGCCAGCAGCCCTTCTGGCTCATGGAGCTCCTACAATGAGCAGTTCTTC	.	.	TRBV4-3	TRBJ2-1
CASSLGGGRNTEAFF	TGTGCCAGCAGTTTAGGGGGAGGGAGGAACACTGAAGCTTTCTTT	.	.	TRBV27	TRBJ1-1
CASSDWAGALVTEAFF	TGTGCCAGCAGTGACTGGGCAGGGGCTTTGGTCACTGAAGCTTTCTTT	.	once	TRBV6-4	TRBJ1-1
CASSLAQAPLHF	TGTGCCAGCAGCTTAGCACAGGCACCCCTCCACTTT	.	.	TRBV7-9	TRBJ1-6
CASSPQGEAGTQYF	TGTGCCAGCAGCCCACAGGGGGAGGCGGGGACCCAGTACTTC	TRBD1	few	TRBV7-2	TRBJ2-5
CASSPHPSYEQYF	TGTGCCAGCTCACCACACCCCTCCTACGAGCAGTACTTC	.	.	TRBV18	TRBJ2-7
CASSYPGLQETQYF	TGTGCCAGCAGCTACCCCGGACTACAAGAGACCCAGTACTTC	.	.	TRBV7-8	TRBJ2-5
CAGHRGESSGANVLTF	TGTGCCGGCCACAGGGGCGAGAGCTCTGGGGCCAACGTCCTGACTTTC	TRBD1	.	TRBV7-9	TRBJ2-6
CASSARTGLNTEAFF	TGTGCCAGCAGCGCCAGGACAGGGCTGAACACTGAAGCTTTCTTT	TRBD1	.	TRBV7-9	TRBJ1-1
CASSEWAAEAFF	TGTGCCAGCAGTGAATGGGCAGCTGAAGCTTTCTTT	.	.	TRBV25-1	TRBJ1-1
CATGGTYNEQFF	TGTGCCACTGGGGGGACATACAATGAGCAGTTCTTC	.	once	TRBV7-9	TRBJ2-1
CASSFSGSINEQYF	TGTGCCAGCAGCTTTAGCGGGAGTATAAACGAGCAGTACTTC	TRBD2	.	TRBV5-6	TRBJ2-7
CASSPRDIDEKLFF	TGTGCCAGCAGCCCACGGGACATCGATGAAAAACTGTTTTTT	.	few	TRBV7-9	TRBJ1-4
CASSQNEFRFTF	TGTGCCAGCTCCCAAAACGAGTTTCGTTTCACCTTC	.	.	TRBV7-2	TRBJ1-2
CAWTPGPYSNQPQHF	TGTGCCTGGACTCCAGGACCTTATAGCAATCAGCCCCAGCATTTT	.	.	TRBV30	TRBJ1-5
CASSVGGFGNQPQHF	TGTGCCAGCAGCGTAGGGGGGTTTGGGAATCAGCCCCAGCATTTT	.	.	TRBV9	TRBJ1-5
CASSLSVANEQFF	TGTGCCAGCAGCTTATCGGTGGCCAATGAGCAGTTCTTC	.	.	TRBV7-2	TRBJ2-1
CASSLGLAWDTQYF	TGTGCCAGCAGCCTCGGACTAGCTTGGGATACGCAGTATTTT	TRBD2	medium-sized	TRBV6-5	TRBJ2-3
CASSQPSYEQYF	TGTGCCAGTAGCCAGCCTTCCTACGAGCAGTACTTC	.	.	TRBV19	TRBJ2-7
CASSLAGEGNTIYF	TGTGCCAGCAGCCTGGCGGGCGAGGGAAACACCATATATTTT	.	.	TRBV9	TRBJ1-3
CASLYTAARDEQFF	TGTGCCAGCCTGTATACGGCCGCGCGGGATGAGCAGTTCTTC	.	.	TRBV28	TRBJ2-1
CASGLFNEQYF	TGTGCTAGTGGTTTGTTTAACGAGCAGTACTTC	.	medium-sized	TRBV12-5	TRBJ2-7
CASTPSGSGPSSYNEQFF	TGCGCCAGCACCCCCAGTGGTAGCGGGCCTAGCTCCTACAATGAGCAGTTCTTC	TRBD2	.	TRBV10-1	TRBJ2-1
CASSQRTGLNQPQHF	TGTGCCAGCAGCCAACGGACAGGATTAAATCAGCCCCAGCATTTT	TRBD1	.	TRBV4-2	TRBJ1-5